This TCR beta chain was captured in a study of blood T cell repertoires in COVID-19. Assay used: immunoSEQ multiplex PCR; TCRdb lists only in-frame clones, some missing. Of around 79,000 clones listed, around nine tenths are singletons. Trimming took off 5 bases at V and 3 bases at J, with 8 bases between the two ends. The CDR3 loop spans 12 amino acids. Germline V gives CDR1 MDHEN, CDR2 SYDVKM. Turning to this clone: Other DNA sequences in this sample translate to the same CDR3.

The origin of this receptor is a man aged 65-85 years with active or convalescent COVID-19. Specimen: peripheral blood. The chain has TRBV28 and TRBJ2-7; D possibly corresponds to TRBD1 (6 bases). The CDR3 DNA reads TGTGCCAGCAGTCCAGGGGTCTACGAGCAGTACTTC. The encoded protein is CASSPGVYEQYF.